Below are 31 T cell receptor beta chains sequenced from a single sample in a study of shared clonotypes between healthy human individuals. Sequencing was performed with immunoSEQ multiplex PCR; in TCRdb, only in-frame clones are kept and a portion is missing. The sample has about 960,000 clones, roughly 72% seen once. Sequenced: memory CD4+ T cells sorted from blood. Documented subset: CD45RA-negative fraction. The origin of the receptors is a man between 18 and 29 years old in good health.

The chain carries TRBV7-2 and TRBJ2-3; D is perhaps TRBD2 (6 bases). The germline CDR1 and CDR2 sequences are SGHTA and FQGNSA. With 4 bases removed from V and 3 bases from J, the gap between germline ends came to 17 bases. This CDR3 has 16 residues. CDR3 bases: TGTGCCAGCAGCTCTTGGGGCGCGGGGAGAACAGATACGCAGTATTTT. Translation gives CASSSWGAGRTDTQYF.

The gene calls are TRBV7-2 and TRBJ2-7; the match to TRBD2 covers 8 bases. V lost 6 bases to trimming and J lost 0 bases; unmatched junction nucleotides: 4. CDR1 is SGHTA and CDR2 is FQGNSA in the germline V gene. The CDR3 contains 14 residues. CDR3 nucleotides: TGTGCCAGCAGTTCAACTAGCGGCTCCTACGAGCAGTACTTC. Its translation is CASSSTSGSYEQYF.

The V call is TRBV6-1, the J call TRBJ1-5, with D unclear. Deletions cut 1 base from V and 0 bases from J, with 7 bases between. The CDR3 is made up of 15 amino acids. Germline-derived CDR1 and CDR2 are MNHNS and SASEGT. The chain's CDR3 is CASSEGVISNQPQHF. CDR3 sequence (DNA): TGTGCCAGCAGTGAAGGGGTAATTAGCAATCAGCCCCAGCATTTT.

CDR3 sequence: CAGTGGYTEAFF. The DNA for the CDR3 is TGTGCCGGGACAGGGGGCTACACTGAAGCTTTCTTT. The rearrangement uses TRBV30 and TRBJ1-1; 12 positions match TRBD1. CDR1 is GTSNPN, CDR2 SVGIG, per germline (reference sequence). CDR3 length equals 12 residues. Trimming took 8 bases from V and 3 from J; bases not matched to a gene: 1.

In regard to this clone: Other DNA sequences within the sample encode an identical CDR3. The rearrangement joins TRBV5-1 to TRBJ2-7; D ambiguous. The CDR3 has 13 residues. Trimming stripped 0 bases from V and 1 base from J, with 5 bases between. Per germline, CDR1 SGHRS and CDR2 YFSETQ. For the CDR3, the DNA is TGCGCCAGCAGCTTGGACGCGTCCTACGAGCAGTACTTC. Amino acids: CASSLDASYEQYF.

This clone has just one count. The chain is built from TRBV30 and TRBJ1-2, with D maybe TRBD1 (6 bases). Per germline, CDR1 GTSNPN and CDR2 SVGIG (reference sequence). The CDR3 covers 16 residues. The germline V and J ends were trimmed by 0 bases and 6 bases, with 20 bases remaining between them. In DNA form, the CDR3 reads TGTGCCTGGAGTGTAGGGGGGACTTCCTTCGGGGATGGCTACACCTTC. This codes for CAWSVGGTSFGDGYTF. Drawing the rest from reference TRBV30 and TRBJ1-2, the complete variable domain is SQTIHQWPATLVQPVGSPLSLECTVEGTSNPNLYWYRQAAGRGLQLLFYSVGIGQISSEVPQNLSASRPQDRQFILSSKKLLLSDSGFYLCAWSVGGTSFGDGYTFGSGTRLTVV.

CDR3 protein: CASSQDLGSVPILYGYTF. CDR3 nucleotide sequence: TGCGCCAGCAGCCAAGACCTCGGCTCGGTCCCGATTCTCTATGGCTACACCTTC. V and J are TRBV4-3 and TRBJ1-2; D not resolved. Germline V CDR1 and CDR2: LGHNA, YSLEER. CDR3 length: 18 residues. Deletions cut 0 bases from V and 4 bases from J, with 21 bases between.

This chain links TRBV7-9 with TRBJ2-3, with D tentatively TRBD2 (6 bases). There are 13 residues in the CDR3. V lost 11 bases to trimming and J lost 2 bases, with 14 bases between them. The germline V gene has CDR1 SEHNR and CDR2 FQNEAQ (reference sequence). The CDR3 bases are TGTGCCGGTCTCGGCGGGGACACAGATACGCAGTATTTT. It encodes CAGLGGDTDTQYF.

The gene calls are TRBV20-1 and TRBJ2-1; no definite D call. Germline V gives CDR1 DFQATT, CDR2 SNEGSKA (reference sequence). The CDR3 runs 11 residues. The germline V and J ends were trimmed by 2 bases and 9 bases, with 8 bases remaining between them. CDR3 nucleotide sequence: TGCAGTGCTAGACGGGCGCTTGAGCAGTTCTTC. This encodes CSARRALEQFF.

This chain joins TRBV7-2 and TRBJ2-7; 7 nucleotides line up with TRBD2. The CDR3 consists of 13 residues. The trim removed 1 base at V and 9 bases at J, leaving 6 bases unmatched. Looked up from germline, CDR1 is SGHTA and CDR2 is FQGNSA. The CDR3 reads CASSLGGGRGQYF. CDR3 nucleotide sequence: TGTGCCAGCAGCTTAGGGGGAGGGAGAGGGCAGTACTTC.

The rearrangement links TRBV5-6 to TRBJ2-5, with D perhaps TRBD2 (5 bases). CDR1 and CDR2 (germline): SGHDT, YYEEEE. V lost 3 bases, J lost 5 bases, and 11 bases lay in between. The CDR3 sequence is 13 residues long. As DNA, the CDR3 is TGTGCCAGCAGCTCAGACTATTCTGAGACCCAGTACTTC. Its translation: CASSSDYSETQYF.

This clone came up a few times. An end of the junction differs from the germline gene, which may be a read error. The chain has TRBV7-7 and TRBJ2-7, with TRBD1 as a possible D gene (5 bases). CDR3 length: 16 residues. Germline V gene data show CDR1 as SSHAT and CDR2 as FNYEAQ (reference sequence). The CDR3 bases are TGTGCTAGCAGCTTAAACTCCGGACACCTCAACTACGAGCAGTACTTC. It codes for CASSLNSGHLNYEQYF.

With regard to this clone: A far larger clone lies a single base away; this is likely a read error. This rearrangement joins TRBV5-1 to TRBJ2-3, with 8 bases lining up with TRBD2. The ends lost 2 bases at V and 0 bases at J; junction bases unmatched: 2. Germline V gene data show CDR1 as SGHRS and CDR2 as YFSETQ. The CDR3 extends over 15 amino acids. The CDR3 DNA reads as TGCGCCAGCAGCTTTAGCGGGACTAGCACAGATACGCAGTATTTT. Translated: CASSFSGTSTDTQYF.

This sequence joins TRBV6-1 and TRBJ2-3; 8 nucleotides align to TRBD1. This CDR3 comprises 13 residues. Germline V lookup: CDR1 MNHNS, CDR2 SASEGT. J lost 3 bases, V lost 6 bases, and 2 bases had no gene match. The CDR3 DNA reads TGTGCCAGCAGGACAGGGGCTACAGATACGCAGTATTTT. It translates to CASRTGATDTQYF.

The chain joins TRBV28 to TRBJ1-4; D is unresolved. With 7 bases removed from V and 3 bases from J, the gap between germline ends came to 12 bases. CDR3 size: 14 residues. Germline V CDR1 and CDR2: MDHEN, SYDVKM. Here the CDR3 DNA reads TGTGCCAGCAAAGGGTGGGGAGCTAATGAAAAACTGTTTTTT. Residues: CASKGWGANEKLFF.

This chain connects TRBV10-3 to TRBJ2-7; TRBD2 aligns across 7 bases. Germline V gene lookup returns CDR1 ENHRY and CDR2 SYGVKD. The CDR3 spans 15 residues. The V and J ends lost 0 bases and 5 bases, in that order; junction bases with no gene match: 7. The CDR3 here is CAISESSGRQDEQYF. Here the CDR3 DNA reads TGTGCCATCAGTGAGTCGTCCGGGAGGCAGGACGAGCAGTACTTC.

In its sample, this clone was seen a few times. This chain connects TRBV18 to TRBJ1-2; D is perhaps TRBD1 (5 bases). CDR1 KGHSH and CDR2 LQKENI come from the germline V gene. Trimming took 0 bases from V and 5 from J, leaving 13 bases between them. The CDR3 loop spans 15 amino acids. DNA for the CDR3: TGTGCCAGCTCACCACCGACCCCTGGGGGATATGGCTACACCTTC. It translates to CASSPPTPGGYGYTF. The complete variable domain, with remaining parts taken from reference TRBV18 and TRBJ1-2, reads NAGVMQNPRHLVRRRGQEARLRCSPMKGHSHVYWYRQLPEEGLKFMVYLQKENIIDESGMPKERFSAEFPKEGPSILRIQQVVRGDSAAYFCASSPPTPGGYGYTFGSGTRLTVV.

The chain joins TRBV5-1 to TRBJ2-3; 11 nucleotides align to TRBD1. CDR3 length: 16 residues. Germline values: CDR1 SGHRS, CDR2 YFSETQ. V was pared by 4 bases and J by 3 bases, with 7 bases of the junction left unmatched. The CDR3 region is CASSGDRGTGTDTQYF. In DNA, the CDR3 is TGCGCCAGCAGCGGGGACAGGGGGACAGGAACAGATACGCAGTATTTT.

The chain couples TRBV5-5 to TRBJ1-2; no firm D call. The CDR3 has 15 residues. V lost 0 bases and J 1 base, leaving 10 bases between the germline ends. The germline V gene encodes CDR1 SGHKS and CDR2 YYEKEE (reference sequence). The CDR3 protein is CASSLVVGGNYGYTF. CDR3 in DNA: TGTGCCAGCAGCTTGGTGGTGGGTGGTAACTATGGCTACACCTTC.

The V call is TRBV2, the J call TRBJ2-7; unclear D gene. V lost 5 bases and J lost 0, with 11 bases in between. The CDR3 totals 14 residues. CDR1 and CDR2 (germline): SNHLY, FYNNEI. CDR3 sequence reads: CASSPEAFSYEQYF. Written as DNA, the CDR3 is TGTGCCAGCAGTCCAGAGGCGTTCTCCTACGAGCAGTACTTC.

The J gene is TRBJ2-1, the V gene TRBV27, with D possibly TRBD2 on 5 matching bases. The germline V gene encodes CDR1 MNHEY and CDR2 SMNVEV (reference sequence). The V end lost 5 bases, the J end lost 1 base, and 6 bases lay between the germline ends. The CDR3 extends over 13 amino acids. CDR3 sequence reads: CASSPGSYNEQFF. DNA of the CDR3: TGTGCCAGCAGTCCGGGGTCCTACAATGAGCAGTTCTTC.

This clone was counted between two and nine times. The chain employs TRBV2 and TRBJ2-2, with a tentative D call TRBD1 (6 bases). Germline assignment: CDR1 SNHLY and CDR2 FYNNEI. The CDR3 is 19 amino acids. Between the trimmed V and J ends, which lost 4 bases and 5 bases, there was a span of 26 bases. As DNA, the CDR3 is TGTGCCAGCAGTGCCCGCCCCTTAACCGGGACAACGATAACCGGGGAGCTGTTTTTT. It encodes CASSARPLTGTTITGELFF. Full variable domain (outside the CDR3, taken from reference TRBV2 and TRBJ2-2): EPEVTQTPSHQVTQMGQEVILRCVPISNHLYFYWYRQILGQKVEFLVSFYNNEISEKSEIFDDQFSVERPDGSNFTLKIRSTKLEDSAMYFCASSARPLTGTTITGELFFGEGSRLTVL.

The chain links TRBV7-3 to TRBJ2-2, with D hard to call. The CDR3 spans 15 residues. Germline CDR1 reads SGHTA; CDR2 reads FQGTGA. V was cut by 0 bases and J by 1 base, with 6 bases left in between. The CDR3 loop is CASSLTGMNTGELFF. CDR3 sequence (DNA): TGTGCCAGCAGCTTAACAGGGATGAACACCGGGGAGCTGTTTTTT.

This sequence joins TRBV30 and TRBJ1-6; 8 nucleotides align to TRBD1. V lost 3 bases, J lost 7 bases, and 5 bases stayed unmatched. CDR1 is GTSNPN and CDR2 is SVGIG in the germline V gene (reference sequence). The length of the CDR3 is 14 residues. In DNA form, the CDR3 reads TGTGCCTGGAGGGGGACAGGCGTCAATTCACCCCTCCACTTT. Its protein product is CAWRGTGVNSPLHF.

This clone has only a few counts. This chain uses TRBV11-2 with TRBJ2-7; the D gene is possibly TRBD2 (6 bases). This CDR3 is 14 amino acids long. V shed 2 bases and J shed 3 bases, with 11 bases lying between them. CDR1 and CDR2 (germline): SGHAT, FQNNGV. CDR3 nucleotide sequence: TGTGCCAGCAGCTTACTGGAGGGCCTCTACGAGCAGTACTTC. Translating it yields CASSLLEGLYEQYF.

The J gene is TRBJ2-4, the V gene TRBV2; D is possibly TRBD1 (5 bases). The CDR3 contains 16 residues. V lost 10 bases and J 3 bases, leaving 22 bases between the germline ends. The germline V gene has CDR1 SNHLY and CDR2 FYNNEI. The CDR3 sequence: CAIDIPTVTLKNIQYF. DNA of the CDR3: TGTGCCATCGATATTCCGACAGTCACCCTCAAAAACATTCAGTACTTC.

This clone was counted many times. This chain uses TRBV2 with TRBJ2-5; D not resolved. The V gene lost 8 bases and the J gene lost 7 bases, with 11 bases spanning the gap. The CDR3 is 11 residues long. CDR1 and CDR2 (germline): SNHLY, FYNNEI. The CDR3 spells CASALGATQYF. The CDR3, as DNA: TGTGCCAGCGCTCTAGGAGCGACCCAGTACTTC.

Notes on this clone: In the same sample, other DNA sequences code for this CDR3. This chain joins TRBV7-2 and TRBJ2-2, with D unclear. V gave up 5 bases and J gave up 2 bases, with 6 bases separating them. CDR1 and CDR2 (germline): SGHTA, FQGNSA. The CDR3 contains 13 residues. CDR3 bases: TGTGCCAGCAGCCCCATTAACACCGGGGAGCTGTTTTTT. Translated, it gives CASSPINTGELFF.

This chain uses TRBV2 with TRBJ2-7; possibly TRBD1 or TRBD2 for D (5 bases each). In germline, CDR1 is SNHLY, CDR2 FYNNEI. This CDR3 comprises 14 residues. Trimming took 6 bases from V and 6 from J, leaving 18 bases between them. The DNA of the CDR3 is TGTGCCAGCAGAGCCGGGACCCCGACCGGCGAGCAGTACTTC. Protein product: CASRAGTPTGEQYF.

The chain joins TRBV7-6 to TRBJ2-7; perhaps D is TRBD1 or TRBD2 (5 bases each). The CDR3 is 17 amino acids. V lost 7 bases, J lost 0 bases, and 22 bases lay in between. Germline assignment: CDR1 SGHVS and CDR2 FNYEAQ. The CDR3, as DNA: TGTGCCAGCACCCCCGGCCCGGGGCCTTCAAGCTCCTACGAGCAGTACTTC. It specifies CASTPGPGPSSSYEQYF.

The rearrangement links TRBV5-1 to TRBJ2-6; 10 bases align to TRBD1. Per germline, CDR1 SGHRS and CDR2 YFSETQ. Losses at the gene ends were 4 bases for V and 1 base for J; bases not matched to a gene: 5. This CDR3 has 17 amino acids. The CDR3 sequence is CASSAGQGTSGANVLTF. The DNA of the CDR3 is TGCGCCAGCAGCGCGGGACAGGGGACTTCTGGGGCCAACGTCCTGACTTTC.